A selection of T cell receptor beta chains follows, all from one sample in a study of shared clonotypes between healthy human individuals. Some clones are missing from TCRdb's copy, which holds only in-frame ones; the method was immunoSEQ multiplex PCR. The sample has about 2.3 million clones, approximately 95% seen once. Sequences were obtained from naive CD4+ T cells from PBMCs. All receptors derive from a man between 18 and 35 years old in good health. Some clones in this sample may be carry-over from other donors' samples. The CDR3 runs from the conserved cysteine through the conserved F or W. D genes are given only for firm matches. Clone size is stated in some rows and not others, as once, few, many or a class when expanded.

D gene | clone size | J gene | V gene | CDR3 DNA | CDR3 protein
NA | NA | TRBJ1-1 | TRBV5-6 | TGTGCCAGCAGCTTCATAGAAGGCCCCAGGGCTGGCACTGAAGCTTTCTTT | CASSFIEGPRAGTEAFF
NA | NA | TRBJ2-2 | TRBV6-6 | TGTGCCAGCCGGGCCCCCGACACCGGGGAGCTGTTTTTT | CASRAPDTGELFF
TRBD2 | NA | TRBJ2-3 | TRBV7-3 | TGTGCCAGCAGCCCTGGACTAGCGGGAGGATCAGATACGCAGTATTTT | CASSPGLAGGSDTQYF
TRBD2 | NA | TRBJ2-3 | TRBV4-3 | TGCGCCAGCAGCCAAGGGGGGGGAAGCGGAACTAGCACAGATACGCAGTATTTT | CASSQGGGSGTSTDTQYF
TRBD2 | NA | TRBJ2-7 | TRBV29-1 | TGCAGCGCACGGGGGGTACTAGCGGGAGCAGAGCAGTACTTC | CSARGVLAGAEQYF
TRBD1 | once | TRBJ2-7 | TRBV18 | TGTGCCAGCTCACAACAGGGGTACGAGCAGTACTTC | CASSQQGYEQYF
NA | NA | TRBJ2-5 | TRBV7-9 | TGTGCCAGCAGCTTATCCAAACAAGAGACCCAGTACTTC | CASSLSKQETQYF
TRBD2 | NA | TRBJ2-5 | TRBV6-5 | TGTGCCAGCAGTTACAGCGGGAGGGGCTTTGGAGAGACCCAGTACTTC | CASSYSGRGFGETQYF
NA | NA | TRBJ1-5 | TRBV19 | TGTGCCAGTAGTATCGATTTAGACAGTGGGCGACAGCCCCAGCATTTT | CASSIDLDSGRQPQHF
NA | NA | TRBJ2-5 | TRBV11-3 | TGTGCCAGCAGTCCTGGGTTGGTGGCAGCCGGACAAGAGACCCAGTACTTC | CASSPGLVAAGQETQYF
TRBD2 | NA | TRBJ2-7 | TRBV5-1 | TGCGCCAGCAGCTCCTCGACGGGGACTAGCGGGATTAAAAAGGTGCCCCGCTCCTACGAGCAGTACTTC | CASSSSTGTSGIKKVPRSYEQYF
TRBD1 | once | TRBJ1-1 | TRBV5-4 | TGTGCCAGCAGCTTGCCCGGGACAGGAGTTGTCGAAGCTTTCTTT | CASSLPGTGVVEAFF
NA | NA | TRBJ2-7 | TRBV12-1 | TGTGCCAGCAGCTTTTCGGGTTCCTACGAGCAGTACTTC | CASSFSGSYEQYF
NA | NA | TRBJ1-1 | TRBV30 | TGTGCCTGGAGTGTAAGGGGAATTGGCACTGAAGCTTTCTTT | CAWSVRGIGTEAFF
NA | NA | TRBJ1-1 | TRBV29-1 | TGCAGCGTTGGGGGGATGAACACTGAAGCTTTCTTT | CSVGGMNTEAFF
NA | few | TRBJ1-2 | TRBV20-1 | TGCAGTGCTAGAGTATTTGGTGGCTACACCTTC | CSARVFGGYTF
NA | NA | TRBJ2-3 | TRBV21-1 | TGTGCCAGCAGCAAAAGGGGATTGACAGCTAGGGATACGCAGTATTTT | CASSKRGLTARDTQYF
TRBD2 | NA | TRBJ2-1 | TRBV4-1 | TGCGCCAGCAGCCGTCCTACGGCGGGAGTAGGCAATGAGCAGTTCTTC | CASSRPTAGVGNEQFF
NA | NA | TRBJ2-1 | TRBV12-5 | TGTGCTAGTGGTGCCCGATTACACTCCAATGAGCAGTTCTTC | CASGARLHSNEQFF
TRBD1 | NA | TRBJ2-7 | TRBV18 | TGTGCCAGCTCACGGGGACAGGGAAGCTACGAGCAGTACTTC | CASSRGQGSYEQYF
TRBD1 | NA | TRBJ1-2 | TRBV30 | TGTGCCTGGAGGAAGACAGGGTGGCGCGGGAGTAACTATGGCTACACCTTC | CAWRKTGWRGSNYGYTF
NA | NA | TRBJ2-7 | TRBV28 | TGTGCCAGCAGTTCCTACTTCTCCAGGGAGAGGGTATACGAGCAGTACTTC | CASSSYFSRERVYEQYF
NA | NA | TRBJ2-5 | TRBV5-1 | TGCGCCAGCAGCTTGGTCTCGGCCCAAGAGACCCAGTACTTC | CASSLVSAQETQYF
NA | NA | TRBJ2-2 | TRBV10-3 | TGTGCCATCAGTGAGTCTAGTGGGGGCGCGGGCACCGGGGAGCTGTTTTTT | CAISESSGGAGTGELFF
TRBD1 | NA | TRBJ1-1 | TRBV7-2 | TGTGCCAGCAGCTTGGACTACGGGACAGGGGGGAACACTGAAGCTTTCTTT | CASSLDYGTGGNTEAFF
TRBD1 | NA | TRBJ1-2 | TRBV28 | TGTGCCAGCAGTCCCCGGACAGGGGGCTGGAGGGGCTATGGCTACACCTTC | CASSPRTGGWRGYGYTF
NA | NA | TRBJ2-1 | TRBV2 | TGTGCCAGCTCCTACAGGAGGGTCTCCTACAATGAGCAGTTCTTC | CASSYRRVSYNEQFF
TRBD2 | NA | TRBJ2-1 | TRBV19 | TGTGCCAGTAGTATAACGGGTAGCGGGAGTTTCCGCTCCTACAATGAGCAGTTCTTC | CASSITGSGSFRSYNEQFF
TRBD1 | NA | TRBJ2-1 | TRBV5-4 | TGTGCCAGCAGCTTCACGGACAGGGAGTTCAATGAGCAGTTCTTC | CASSFTDREFNEQFF
NA | NA | TRBJ1-5 | TRBV7-2 | TGTGCCAGCAGCTTAGGGGGGAAGCAGCCCCAGCATTTT | CASSLGGKQPQHF
NA | NA | TRBJ2-3 | TRBV5-1 | TGCGCCAGCAGCCCCGACGGACACACAGATACGCAGTATTTT | CASSPDGHTDTQYF
TRBD2 | NA | TRBJ2-5 | TRBV18 | TGTGCCAGCTCCCCCCAGCGGGAGGGCCCAGAGACCCAGTACTTC | CASSPQREGPETQYF
TRBD1 | NA | TRBJ1-5 | TRBV15 | TGTGCCACCAGCGGCTTAAGACAGGGTGGCAATCAGCCCCAGCATTTT | CATSGLRQGGNQPQHF
NA | NA | TRBJ1-4 | TRBV28 | TGTGCCAGCAGTTTAGGGCTGCCTAGGGAAAAACTGTTTTTT | CASSLGLPREKLFF
TRBD1 | once | TRBJ1-1 | TRBV10-3 | TGTGCCATCAGTGAGTCTCCGGGACAGGGTACTGAAGCTTTCTTT | CAISESPGQGTEAFF